These T cell receptor beta chains were read from a single sample in a study of blood T cell repertoires in COVID-19. Clones were read by immunoSEQ multiplex PCR, and TCRdb kept only the in-frame ones, dropping some. The sample has a few hundred thousand clones; around 90% are singletons. The sequencing input was PBMCs or T cells enriched from blood (not recorded which). The receptor set was obtained from a man aged 25-40 years who had been exposed to COVID-19. Both conserved end residues are part of each CDR3. A D gene is named only where the DNA matches it firmly. Size values are once, few and many counts, or a class for expanded clones, and some rows have none.

d_gene	v_gene	j_gene	abundance	CDR3nt	CDR3aa
TRBD1	TRBV10-3	TRBJ2-7	-	TGTGCCATCAGGGGGACAGGGGCCCGCTACGAGCAGTACTTC	CAIRGTGARYEQYF
TRBD1	TRBV7-9	TRBJ1-3	-	TGTGCCAGCAGCGTGGGACAGGGCCCGAACACCATATATTTT	CASSVGQGPNTIYF
TRBD1	TRBV7-9	TRBJ2-1	-	TGTGCCAGCAGCCCAGGCCGGGACAGGGGAAACTTCCAGCAGTTCTTC	CASSPGRDRGNFQQFF
-	TRBV5-1	TRBJ2-1	-	TGCGCCAGCAGCTTGGTGGCGGGATACAATGAGCAGTTCTTC	CASSLVAGYNEQFF
TRBD1	TRBV11-1	TRBJ2-5	once	TGTGCCAGCAGCTTAGCCTCCGGGACAGGGTCTAGAGAGACCCAGTACTTC	CASSLASGTGSRETQYF
TRBD2	TRBV4-3	TRBJ2-1	few	TGCGCCAGCAGCCAAGATGCTAGCGGGGCCTGGGATGAGCAGTTCTTC	CASSQDASGAWDEQFF
TRBD1	TRBV4-2	TRBJ1-1	-	TGTGCCAGCAGCCCCCTGGGACAGGGATTGGGGTACACTGAAGCTTTCTTT	CASSPLGQGLGYTEAFF
TRBD2	TRBV7-3	TRBJ2-1	-	TGTGCCAGCAGCTTAGAACTAGCGGTGTACAATGAGCAGTTCTTC	CASSLELAVYNEQFF
-	TRBV10-3	TRBJ1-1	-	TGTGCCATCAGTGAGGAAGGAGTTCACACTGAAGCTTTCTTT	CAISEEGVHTEAFF
-	TRBV30	TRBJ1-3	once	TGTGCCTGCAGGGTGGCTGGAAACACCATATATTTT	CACRVAGNTIYF
-	TRBV6-1	TRBJ2-1	-	TGTGCCAGCAGTGATGGGGGGGACAACTCCTACAATGAGCAGTTCTTC	CASSDGGDNSYNEQFF
TRBD1	TRBV4-1	TRBJ2-7	-	TGCGCCAGCAGCCAAGCACCCCGGGACAGGGGCTACGAGCAGTACTTC	CASSQAPRDRGYEQYF
-	TRBV27	TRBJ2-1	-	TGTGCCAGCAGTCACAGAGATGAGCAGTTCTTC	CASSHRDEQFF
-	TRBV6-2/TRBV6-3	TRBJ2-7	-	TGTGCCAGCAGTTACAGGGACACCTCCTACGAGCAGTACTTC	CASSYRDTSYEQYF
-	TRBV10-3	TRBJ2-3	once	TGTGCCATCAGTGTTACAGTGGGCGCAGATACGCAGTATTTT	CAISVTVGADTQYF
-	TRBV19	TRBJ1-1	-	TGTGCCAGTAGTATATTGTACAGGGACGCTGAAGCTTTCTTT	CASSILYRDAEAFF
-	TRBV6-4	TRBJ1-5	-	TGTGCCAGCAGGATGTACGAACAGAGCTCTAGCAATCAGCCCCAGCATTTT	CASRMYEQSSSNQPQHF
TRBD1	TRBV5-1	TRBJ1-1	many	TGCGCCAGCAGCTTGACAGGGGATGGTCGCACTGAAGCTTTCTTT	CASSLTGDGRTEAFF
TRBD1	TRBV5-4	TRBJ2-2	-	TGTGCCAGCAGCTTGCCGGGACAGGGTTTATCCGGGGAGCTGTTTTTT	CASSLPGQGLSGELFF
-	TRBV4-3	TRBJ1-4	-	TGCGCCAGCAGCCAAGGACAACAAAATGAAAAACTGTTTTTT	CASSQGQQNEKLFF
TRBD1	TRBV7-9	TRBJ2-2	-	TGTGCCAGCAGCTTTGGGACAGGGGAACTAGCGTGGGAGCTGTTTTTT	CASSFGTGELAWELFF
TRBD2	TRBV5-6	TRBJ2-1	-	TGTGCCAGCAGCCCCAGACTAGCGGGGGTCAATGAGCAGTTCTTC	CASSPRLAGVNEQFF
TRBD1	TRBV4-2	TRBJ1-6	-	TGTGCCAGCAGCCAAACTGTCCGACAGGGAAATTCACCCCTCCACTTT	CASSQTVRQGNSPLHF
TRBD2	TRBV6-4	TRBJ2-3	-	TGTGCCAGCAGTGACTCGCGGGGGGCAGATACGCAGTATTTT	CASSDSRGADTQYF
TRBD2	TRBV14	TRBJ2-7	-	TGTGCCAGCAGCCAAGATCCGACTAGCGGGGGCCCAAATCCCTACGAGCAGTACTTC	CASSQDPTSGGPNPYEQYF
TRBD1	TRBV7-9	TRBJ1-4	-	TGTGCCAGCAGTACCGGGACAGACCCGAAAGGAAAACTGTTTTTT	CASSTGTDPKGKLFF
-	TRBV5-5	TRBJ1-3	-	TGTGCCAGCAGCTTGGCGGGCTCTGGAAACACCATATATTTT	CASSLAGSGNTIYF
-	TRBV29-1	TRBJ2-6	-	TGCAGCGTTGTACGCAGGGCGTCCGGGGCCAACGTCCTGACTTTC	CSVVRRASGANVLTF
-	TRBV7-2	TRBJ1-3	-	TGTGCCAGCAGCTTTGCAGGGACTGGAAACACCATATATTTT	CASSFAGTGNTIYF
TRBD1	TRBV7-6	TRBJ1-2	-	TGTGCCAGCAGCTCGCCACCGTCCCGGGACAGAGGAAGGCGGTTCACCTTC	CASSSPPSRDRGRRFTF
-	TRBV7-2	TRBJ1-6	-	TGTGCCAGCAGCTTAGGGGGACACCGGAATTCACCCCTCCACTTT	CASSLGGHRNSPLHF
-	TRBV3-1/TRBV3-2	TRBJ2-6	-	TGTGCCAGCAGCCCACTACAATCAACTGGGGCCAACGTCCTGACTTTC	CASSPLQSTGANVLTF
TRBD1	TRBV19	TRBJ1-5	-	TGTGCCAGTACCCAGACAGGGAGTGAGGGTGAGCCCCAGCATTTT	CASTQTGSEGEPQHF
-	TRBV6-4	TRBJ2-7	-	TGTGCCAACTCCGTCCCTTCCTACGAGCAGTACTTC	CANSVPSYEQYF
-	TRBV9	TRBJ2-7	-	TGTGCCAGCAGCGTAGGGACTACTTACGAGCAGTACTTC	CASSVGTTYEQYF
-	TRBV7-2	TRBJ2-2	-	TGTGCCAGCAGTTACCAGGGGAACACCGGGGAGCTGTTTTTT	CASSYQGNTGELFF
TRBD1	TRBV11-2	TRBJ2-7	-	TGTGCCAGCAGCGAACCGGGACAGGGGTCCTCCTACGAGCAGTACTTC	CASSEPGQGSSYEQYF
TRBD1	TRBV9	TRBJ2-3	once	TGTGCCAGCCCGTGCTGGAGAACTGACAGGGATGGCGCAGATACGCAGTATTTT	CASPCWRTDRDGADTQYF
-	TRBV24-1	TRBJ2-3	once	TGTGCCACCAGTGACCCGAGTACAGATACGCAGTATTTT	CATSDPSTDTQYF
-	TRBV12-3/TRBV12-4	TRBJ1-5	-	TGTGCCAGCAGTCCGGGAGGCAATCAGCCCCAGCATTTT	CASSPGGNQPQHF
TRBD1	TRBV16	TRBJ1-1	-	TGTGCCAGCAGTATTGACAGGGCGACTGAAGCTTTCTTT	CASSIDRATEAFF
-	TRBV11-1	TRBJ2-1	-	TGTGCCAGCAGCAACCGAAGAGTGTCCTACAATGAGCAGTTCTTC	CASSNRRVSYNEQFF
-	TRBV10-1	TRBJ2-1	-	TGCGCCAGCAGTGAGTCGATCGGGAGAGGTGAGCAGTTCTTC	CASSESIGRGEQFF
-	TRBV2	TRBJ2-3	once	TGTGCCAGCAGTGCTCCGGGACTTAGCACAGATACGCAGTATTTT	CASSAPGLSTDTQYF
-	TRBV2	TRBJ2-1	-	TGTGCCAGCAGTGCCATAAGGACGTCGGGGAATGAGCAGTTCTTC	CASSAIRTSGNEQFF
-	TRBV19	TRBJ2-7	-	TGTGCCAGTAGTTGGGGACACATCTCCACAAAGAGCTCCTACGAGCAGTACTTC	CASSWGHISTKSSYEQYF
-	TRBV19	TRBJ2-3	-	TGTGCCAGTAGTCTCGTCGGCACAGATACGCAGTATTTT	CASSLVGTDTQYF
TRBD1	TRBV2	TRBJ2-2	once	TGTGCCAGCATCCTGGACAGGAGGACCGGGGAGCTGTTTTTT	CASILDRRTGELFF
TRBD2	TRBV4-1	TRBJ2-2	-	TGCGCCAGCAGCCAAAACCTCCCGCGGGGGACCGGGGAGCTGTTTTTT	CASSQNLPRGTGELFF
-	TRBV4-1	TRBJ2-3	-	TGCGCCAGCAGCACAGGAAACACAGATACGCAGTATTTT	CASSTGNTDTQYF
-	TRBV4-1	TRBJ2-6	few	TGCGCCAGCAGCCAAGTGATGAGGACAGGGGCCAACGTCCTGACTTTC	CASSQVMRTGANVLTF
-	TRBV18	TRBJ2-1	-	TGTGCCAGCTACGCTCGGGGGACTGGGTACAATGAGCAGTTCTTC	CASYARGTGYNEQFF
TRBD2	TRBV5-6	TRBJ2-5	-	TGTGCCAGCAGCTTGCTGACTAGCGGGGGGAGAGAGACCCAGTACTTC	CASSLLTSGGRETQYF
-	TRBV9	TRBJ1-2	-	TGTGCCAGCAGCGTAGGGGAGGAAGGTGGCTACACCTTC	CASSVGEEGGYTF
-	TRBV10-2	TRBJ1-2	-	TGCGCCAGCCTAATAACAGGGATGGTTGGCTACACCTTC	CASLITGMVGYTF
-	TRBV12-3/TRBV12-4	TRBJ1-4	-	TGTGCCAGCAGTCAGGGGAATGAAAAACTGTTTTTT	CASSQGNEKLFF
-	TRBV19	TRBJ2-7	-	TGTGCCAGTAGTGCAGGGCGGGACGGCCAATCCTACGAGCAGTACTTC	CASSAGRDGQSYEQYF